Below, 15 T cell receptor beta chains from the same sample are listed, as sequenced in a study of control samples from healthy donors and cancer patients. The assay was immunoSEQ multiplex PCR, and TCRdb's table has in-frame clones only and misses some. Among about 85,000 clones listed, approximately 90% were seen once. The sample was blood. The receptors shown here come from a young woman in good health.

This clone was recorded only once. The gene calls are TRBV6-5 and TRBJ1-6; D is possibly TRBD1 (5 bases). Germline V lookup: CDR1 MNHEY, CDR2 SVGAGI. The CDR3 is 14 amino acids. V lost 7 bases and J lost 5, with 12 bases in between. CDR3 in amino acids: CASTWGYNNSPLHF. CDR3 sequence (DNA): TGTGCCAGCACGTGGGGGTACAATAATTCACCCCTCCACTTT.

V usage is TRBV14 and J usage is TRBJ2-7; 7 bases map to TRBD1. Germline CDR1 reads SGHDN; CDR2 reads FVKESK. CDR3 size: 16 residues. J was trimmed by 0 bases and V by 0 bases; bases with no gene match: 5. The CDR3 DNA sequence: TGTGCCAGCAGCCAAGACGAGGGGGCGAGCTCCTACGAGCAGTACTTC. This sequence encodes CASSQDEGASSYEQYF.

The chain uses TRBV25-1 and TRBJ2-7; TRBD1 is a possible D gene (5 bases). V lost 5 bases and J lost 4, with 12 bases in between. CDR1 is MGHDK and CDR2 is SYGVNS in the germline V gene. The CDR3 has 13 residues. The CDR3 nucleotides are TGTGCCAGCAGTCTGGGCAGGGATTACGAGCAGTACTTC. Its protein is CASSLGRDYEQYF.

In the case of this clone: The same CDR3 can be traced to other DNA sequences in this sample. This chain connects TRBV2 to TRBJ1-1; D not certain. Trimming cost V 1 base and J 6 bases, with 6 bases left between them. This CDR3 is 12 amino acids long. Germline CDR1 reads SNHLY; CDR2 reads FYNNEI. CDR3 DNA sequence: TGTGCCAGCAGTGAAGTCGGGGCTGAAGCTTTCTTT. Translation gives CASSEVGAEAFF.

This clone was counted once. The chain carries TRBV6-2 or TRBV6-3 and TRBJ1-5; no reliable D call. Trimming removed 5 bases from V and 2 bases from J, with 10 bases in between. Germline CDR1 and CDR2: MNHEY and SVGEGT. There are 14 residues in the CDR3. The CDR3 nucleotides read TGTGCCAGCAGTCCACCGGGCGGCAATCAGCCCCAGCATTTT. Translating it yields CASSPPGGNQPQHF.

The chain carries TRBV11-2 and TRBJ1-5; D not resolved. Germline loops: CDR1 SGHAT, CDR2 FQNNGV. V was cut by 5 bases and J by 1 base, with 12 bases left in between. The CDR3 extends over 15 amino acids. The chain's CDR3 is CASSLTGRSNQPQHF. The CDR3 coding sequence is TGTGCCAGCAGCCTCACGGGGAGGAGCAATCAGCCCCAGCATTTT. The whole variable domain, filled in from reference TRBV11-2 and TRBJ1-5, reads EAGVAQSPRYKIIEKRQSVAFWCNPISGHATLYWYQQILGQGPKLLIQFQNNGVVDDSQLPKDRFSAERLKGVDSTLKIQPAKLEDSAVYLCASSLTGRSNQPQHFGDGTRLSIL.

The chain combines TRBV5-6 with TRBJ1-2; 7 nucleotides line up with TRBD1. V lost 4 bases to trimming and J lost 2 bases; unmatched junction nucleotides: 8. CDR3 size: 15 residues. CDR1 and CDR2 (germline): SGHDT, YYEEEE. Here the CDR3 reads CASSGWDSPNYGYTF. Here the CDR3 DNA reads TGTGCCAGCAGCGGGTGGGACAGTCCCAACTATGGCTACACCTTC.

The chain joins TRBV2 to TRBJ2-5; 7 bases are a match to TRBD1. CDR1 is SNHLY and CDR2 is FYNNEI in the germline V gene. The ends lost 5 bases at V and 7 bases at J; junction bases unmatched: 10. This CDR3 region has 14 residues. CDR3 loop: CASSSGQAGRTQYF. CDR3 DNA: TGTGCCAGCAGTTCTGGACAGGCCGGTCGGACCCAGTACTTC.

This chain links TRBV19 with TRBJ1-1, with D hard to call. The germline V gene has CDR1 LNHDA and CDR2 SQIVND (reference sequence). This CDR3 has 15 residues. Trimming removed 3 bases from V and 1 base from J, with 12 bases in between. This chain's CDR3 is CASSMGGRRNTEAFF. The CDR3 DNA reads as TGTGCCAGTAGTATGGGAGGCAGGAGGAACACTGAAGCTTTCTTT.

The J gene is TRBJ2-5, the V gene TRBV9, with D hard to call. V was trimmed by 6 bases and J by 3 bases, leaving 12 bases between them. The CDR3 totals 13 residues. Germline assignment: CDR1 SGDLS and CDR2 YYNGEE. The CDR3 region is CASNKGAEETQYF. The CDR3 nucleotides are TGTGCCAGCAATAAAGGCGCGGAAGAGACCCAGTACTTC.

This chain links TRBV11-3 with TRBJ2-7, with D maybe TRBD1 (6 bases). The CDR3 loop spans 12 amino acids. In germline, CDR1 is SGHNT, CDR2 YENEEA. Trimming left V 3 bases short and J 6 bases short, with 9 bases between. The CDR3 here is CASSFGQSEQYF. CDR3 coding DNA: TGTGCCAGCAGCTTCGGACAGTCCGAGCAGTACTTC.

The rearrangement uses TRBV5-4 and TRBJ2-5; TRBD2 matches 10 bases. The CDR3 extends over 15 amino acids. With 3 bases clipped from V and 7 bases from J, the junction kept 9 bases outside the gene matches. Germline V gene data show CDR1 as SGHNT and CDR2 as YYREEE (reference sequence). In DNA, the CDR3 is TGTGCCAGCAGCTGGACTAGCGGTGAAGCAGGGACCCAGTACTTC. It is translated as CASSWTSGEAGTQYF. Complete variable domain (other parts from reference TRBV5-4 and TRBJ2-5): ETGVTQSPTHLIKTRGQQVTLRCSSQSGHNTVSWYQQALGQGPQFIFQYYREEENGRGNFPPRFSGLQFPNYSSELNVNALELDDSALYLCASSWTSGEAGTQYFGPGTRLLVL.

This chain links TRBV3-1 (or the pseudogene TRBV3-2) with TRBJ2-3; 8 bases line up with TRBD2. The J segment lost 4 bases and the V segment lost 4 bases, leaving 7 bases of the junction unmatched. The germline V gene has CDR1 LGHDT and CDR2 YNNKEL (reference sequence). The length of the CDR3 is 15 residues. The CDR3 here is CASSLGTSPPDTQYF. CDR3 DNA: TGTGCCAGCAGCCTCGGGACTAGTCCACCAGATACGCAGTATTTT.

The V gene is TRBV5-1, the J gene TRBJ1-2, with D possibly TRBD1 on 5 matching bases. The CDR3 loop spans 16 amino acids. With 4 bases removed from V and 0 bases from J, the gap between germline ends came to 16 bases. Germline loops: CDR1 SGHRS, CDR2 YFSETQ. The CDR3 sequence: CASSPSGGSANYGYTF. The DNA for the CDR3 is TGCGCCAGCAGCCCAAGCGGGGGTTCGGCTAACTATGGCTACACCTTC.

The chain links TRBV10-1 to TRBJ2-3; 11 positions match TRBD1. The ends lost 3 bases at V and 2 bases at J; junction bases unmatched: 4. This CDR3 contains 16 residues. Germline V gives CDR1 WNHNN, CDR2 SYGVQD (reference sequence). CDR3 nucleotides: TGCGCCAGCAGTGACTCGGACAGGGGGCCCACAGATACGCAGTATTTT. Translation gives CASSDSDRGPTDTQYF.